These 4 T cell receptor beta chains were sequenced from one sample in a study of OX40 agonist ivuxolimab in advanced cancers. Repertoires were generated with immunoSEQ multiplex PCR, while TCRdb's copy carries only in-frame clones and drops some. The sample holds 70,000 to 75,000 clones; around 85% are singletons and the top ten take over 4.5%. Sequencing used CD4+ or CD8+ T cells sorted from blood, obtained in a trial of the OX40 agonist ivuxolimab. These receptors were collected from an adult with an advanced solid tumor such as melanoma, head and neck, liver or kidney cancer.

The chain recombines TRBV25-1 with TRBJ2-5; 7 positions match TRBD1. The end of the DNA aligns better with TRBJ2-7, so the J call may be wrong. The CDR3 sequence is 14 residues long. Germline assignment: CDR1 MGHDK and CDR2 SYGVNS. The CDR3 reads CASSHLRGPYEQYF. CDR3 coding DNA: TGTGCCAGCAGCCACCTAAGGGGGCCCTACGAGCAGTACTTC.

The chain joins TRBV6-5 to TRBJ2-7, with a weak D call TRBD2 (5 bases). The CDR3 length is 12 residues. CDR1 MNHEY and CDR2 SVGAGI come from the germline V gene. Trimming removed 3 bases from V and 6 bases from J, with 9 bases in between. CDR3 residues: CASSYSGVEQYV. The CDR3 DNA reads as TGTGCCAGCAGTTATTCCGGGGTCGAGCAGTACGTC.

V usage is TRBV7-2 and J usage is TRBJ1-1, with a possible D match to TRBD1 (5 bases). CDR3 size: 14 residues. The germline V and J ends were trimmed by 8 bases and 4 bases, with 17 bases remaining between them. Germline CDR1 is SGHTA and CDR2 is FQGNSA. The CDR3 region has the DNA TGTGCCAGCTCGCAAATTCAGGGAGTCACTGAAGCTTTCTTT. Translated: CASSQIQGVTEAFF.

This chain links TRBV2 with TRBJ2-5; TRBD2 is a possible D gene (5 bases). There are 14 residues in the CDR3. Germline V gene sequence: CDR1 SNHLY, CDR2 FYNNEI. V lost 7 bases to trimming and J lost 1 base, with 13 bases between them. The CDR3 region is CASISGGFQETQYF. The DNA of the CDR3 is TGTGCCAGCATTTCGGGCGGGTTCCAAGAGACCCAGTACTTC.